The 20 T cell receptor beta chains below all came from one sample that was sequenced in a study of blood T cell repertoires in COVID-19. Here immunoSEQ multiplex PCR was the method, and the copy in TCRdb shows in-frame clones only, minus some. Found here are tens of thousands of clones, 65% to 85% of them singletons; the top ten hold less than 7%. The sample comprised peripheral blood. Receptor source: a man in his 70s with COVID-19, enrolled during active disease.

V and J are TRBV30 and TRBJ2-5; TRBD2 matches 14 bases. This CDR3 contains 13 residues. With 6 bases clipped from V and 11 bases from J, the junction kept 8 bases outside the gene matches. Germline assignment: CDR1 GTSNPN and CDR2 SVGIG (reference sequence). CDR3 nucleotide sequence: TGTGCCTGCGGGACTAGCGGGAGCGCGCGTCAGTACTTC. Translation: CACGTSGSARQYF. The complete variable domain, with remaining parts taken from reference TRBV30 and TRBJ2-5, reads SQTIHQWPATLVQPVGSPLSLECTVEGTSNPNLYWYRQAAGRGLQLLFYSVGIGQISSEVPQNLSASRPQDRQFILSSKKLLLSDSGFYLCACGTSGSARQYFGPGTRLLVL.

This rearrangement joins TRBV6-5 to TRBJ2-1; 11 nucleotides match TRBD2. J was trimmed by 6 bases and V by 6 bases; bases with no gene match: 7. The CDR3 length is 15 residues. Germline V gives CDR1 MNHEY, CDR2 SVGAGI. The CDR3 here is CASRPGTSGPNEQFF. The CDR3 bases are TGTGCCAGCAGACCTGGGACTAGCGGACCCAATGAGCAGTTCTTC.

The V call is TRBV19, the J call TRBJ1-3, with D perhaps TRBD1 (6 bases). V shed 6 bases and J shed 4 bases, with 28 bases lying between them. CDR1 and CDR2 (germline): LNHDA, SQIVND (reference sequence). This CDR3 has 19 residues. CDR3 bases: TGTGCCAGTAGCCCAAAGGGCAGGGGCCGGGGAGTTTCCGGAAACACCATATATTTT. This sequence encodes CASSPKGRGRGVSGNTIYF.

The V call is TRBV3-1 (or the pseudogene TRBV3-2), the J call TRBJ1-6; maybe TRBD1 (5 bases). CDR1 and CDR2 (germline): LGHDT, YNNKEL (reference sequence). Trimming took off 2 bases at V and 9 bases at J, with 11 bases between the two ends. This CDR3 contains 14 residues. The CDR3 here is CASSQSGFGSPLHF. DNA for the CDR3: TGTGCCAGCAGCCAATCAGGGTTTGGTTCACCCCTCCACTTT.

For the CDR3, the DNA is TGCGCCAGCAGCCAAGATATGGGACTCAACCTCGCGAACACCGGGGAGCTGTTTTTT. Amino acid sequence: CASSQDMGLNLANTGELFF. The V call is TRBV4-1, the J call TRBJ2-2; a weak D match, TRBD2 (6 bases). V was trimmed by 0 bases and J by 0 bases, leaving 17 bases between them. Germline V gene lookup returns CDR1 MGHRA and CDR2 YSYEKL. The CDR3 sequence is 19 residues long.

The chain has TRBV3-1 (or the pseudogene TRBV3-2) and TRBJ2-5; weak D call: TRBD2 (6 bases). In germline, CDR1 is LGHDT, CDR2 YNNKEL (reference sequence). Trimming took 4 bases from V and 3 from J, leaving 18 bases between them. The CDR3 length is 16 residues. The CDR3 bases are TGTGCCAGCAGCCTTGAGGGGATTTGGGGGGAAGAGACCCAGTACTTC. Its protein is CASSLEGIWGEETQYF.

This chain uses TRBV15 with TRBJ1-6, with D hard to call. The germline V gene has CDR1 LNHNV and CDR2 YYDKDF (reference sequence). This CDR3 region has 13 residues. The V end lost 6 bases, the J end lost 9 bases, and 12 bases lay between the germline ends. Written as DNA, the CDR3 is TGTGCCACCAGTGACCGGCGGGGTTCACCCCTCCACTTT. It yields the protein CATSDRRGSPLHF.

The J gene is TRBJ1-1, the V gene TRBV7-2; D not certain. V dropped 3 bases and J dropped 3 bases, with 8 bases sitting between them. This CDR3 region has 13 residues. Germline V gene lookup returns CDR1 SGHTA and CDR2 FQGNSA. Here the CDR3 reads CASSFVGDTEAFF. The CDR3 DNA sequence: TGTGCCAGCAGCTTCGTCGGTGACACTGAAGCTTTCTTT.

Written as DNA, the CDR3 is TGTGCCAGCAGCCAAGTCAGGCTTCGGGAGCTGTTTTTT. Its translation is CASSQVRLRELFF. V and J are TRBV14 and TRBJ2-2; D is unresolved. Between the trimmed V and J ends, which lost 1 base and 9 bases, there was a span of 9 bases. This CDR3 region has 13 residues. The germline CDR1 and CDR2 sequences are SGHDN and FVKESK.

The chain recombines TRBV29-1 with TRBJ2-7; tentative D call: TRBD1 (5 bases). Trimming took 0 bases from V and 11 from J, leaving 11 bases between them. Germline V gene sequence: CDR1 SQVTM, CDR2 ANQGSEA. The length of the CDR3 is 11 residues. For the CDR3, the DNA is TGCAGCGTTGAAGATCAAGGGGCTAAGTACTTC. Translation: CSVEDQGAKYF.

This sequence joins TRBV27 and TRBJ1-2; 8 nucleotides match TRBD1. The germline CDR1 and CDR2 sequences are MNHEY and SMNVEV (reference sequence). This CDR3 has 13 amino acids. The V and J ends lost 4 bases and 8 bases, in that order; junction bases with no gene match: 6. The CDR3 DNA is TGTGCCAGCAGTTCGTACCGGGACAGGGGCTACACCTTC. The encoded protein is CASSSYRDRGYTF.

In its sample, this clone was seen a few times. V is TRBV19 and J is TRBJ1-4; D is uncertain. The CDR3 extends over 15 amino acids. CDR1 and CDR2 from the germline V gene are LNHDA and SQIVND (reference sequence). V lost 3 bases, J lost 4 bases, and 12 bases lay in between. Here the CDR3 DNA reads TGTGCCAGTAGTATCATCGCAGGCATTAATGAAAAACTGTTTTTT. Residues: CASSIIAGINEKLFF.

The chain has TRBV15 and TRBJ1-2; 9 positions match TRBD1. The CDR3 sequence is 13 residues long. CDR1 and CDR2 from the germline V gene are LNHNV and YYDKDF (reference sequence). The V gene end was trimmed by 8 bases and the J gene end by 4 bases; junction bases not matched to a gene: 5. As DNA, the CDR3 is TGTGCCACCGGGGGACAGGGTACCTATGGCTACACCTTC. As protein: CATGGQGTYGYTF.

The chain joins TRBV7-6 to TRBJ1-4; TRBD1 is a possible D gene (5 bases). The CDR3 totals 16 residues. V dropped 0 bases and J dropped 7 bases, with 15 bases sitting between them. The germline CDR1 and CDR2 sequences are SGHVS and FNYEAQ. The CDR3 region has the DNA TGTGCCAGCAGCTTAGCGCAGGGATGGGCTGGTGAAAAACTGTTTTTT. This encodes CASSLAQGWAGEKLFF.

Here the CDR3 DNA reads TGTGCCAGCAGCTTAGTAAATTCACCCCTCCACTTT. Translating it yields CASSLVNSPLHF. The chain couples TRBV11-2 to TRBJ1-6; D is unresolved. Trimming took off 1 base at V and 7 bases at J, with 2 bases between the two ends. The CDR3 covers 12 residues. The germline V gene encodes CDR1 SGHAT and CDR2 FQNNGV.

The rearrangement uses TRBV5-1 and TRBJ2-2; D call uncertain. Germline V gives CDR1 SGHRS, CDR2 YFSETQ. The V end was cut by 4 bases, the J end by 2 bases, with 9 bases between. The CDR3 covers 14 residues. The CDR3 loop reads CASSLTSNTGELFF. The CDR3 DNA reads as TGCGCCAGCAGCCTTACATCCAACACCGGGGAGCTGTTTTTT. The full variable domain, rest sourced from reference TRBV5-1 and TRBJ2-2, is KAGVTQTPRYLIKTRGQQVTLSCSPISGHRSVSWYQQTPGQGLQFLFEYFSETQRNKGNFPGRFSGRQFSNSRSEMNVSTLELGDSALYLCASSLTSNTGELFFGEGSRLTVL.

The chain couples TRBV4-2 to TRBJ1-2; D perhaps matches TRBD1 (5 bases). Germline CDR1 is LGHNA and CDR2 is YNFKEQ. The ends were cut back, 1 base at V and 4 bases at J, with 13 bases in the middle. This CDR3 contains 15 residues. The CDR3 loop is CASSQGRAGIYGYTF. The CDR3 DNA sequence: TGTGCCAGCAGCCAAGGGAGAGCAGGGATCTATGGCTACACCTTC.

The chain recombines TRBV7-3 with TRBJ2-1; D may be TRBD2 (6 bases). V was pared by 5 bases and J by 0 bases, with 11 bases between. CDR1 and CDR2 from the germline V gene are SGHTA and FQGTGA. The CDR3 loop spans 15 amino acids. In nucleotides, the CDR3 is TGTGCCAGCAGCCAAAGAGCGGGCTCCTACAATGAGCAGTTCTTC. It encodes CASSQRAGSYNEQFF.

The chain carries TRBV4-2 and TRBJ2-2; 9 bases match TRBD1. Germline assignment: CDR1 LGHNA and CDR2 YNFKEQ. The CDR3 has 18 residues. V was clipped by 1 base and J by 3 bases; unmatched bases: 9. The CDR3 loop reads CASSQARRTGAYTGELFF. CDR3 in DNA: TGTGCCAGCAGCCAAGCCCGAAGGACAGGGGCCTACACCGGGGAGCTGTTTTTT.

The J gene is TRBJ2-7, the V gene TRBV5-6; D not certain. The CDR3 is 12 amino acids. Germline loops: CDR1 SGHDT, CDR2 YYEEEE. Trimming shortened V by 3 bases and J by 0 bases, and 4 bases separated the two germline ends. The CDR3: CASSSSSYEQYF. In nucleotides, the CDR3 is TGTGCCAGCAGCTCCTCCTCCTACGAGCAGTACTTC.